This entry features one TCR beta chain sequence. This clonotype showed up many times. The specificity of this receptor is unknown. The input lacks base qualities; no much larger clone sits a single base away. Libraries were constructed by multiplex PCR. For sequencing, an Illumina HiSeq 4000 was employed. iRepertoire HTBI primers and Arm-PCR amplification of CDR3 regions were used to construct TCR beta libraries. PCR products were gel purified before sequencing. Per the source publication's procedure: Gene usage analysis of CDR3 amino acid clonotypes used the roughly 62 TRBV and more than 13 TRBJ segments found across samples. Filtered high-quality paired reads were merged into contigs using COPE and FqMerger. BLAST was used to align contigs to the IMGT TRBV, TRBD and TRBJ reference genes, and CDR3 was defined following IMGT. Highly expanded clones were defined as clonotypes with a frequency above 0.1%. Shannon entropy served as the measure of repertoire diversity, while the Gini coefficient captured V-J evenness. Clonotypes shared by more than one individual were considered public. TCRdb ran its own pipeline on the public reads, namely fastp trimming at Q25 and MiXCR clone calling, and kept in-frame beta chains. Identical CDR3 proteins give one entry, which carries the most common genes and DNA. What appears here as the V and J calls and clone size reflects TCRdb's work, not the paper's. Counted in this sample were under 300,000 distinct CDR3 sequences; roughly 21% of them appeared once. The ten largest clones take up about 15% of the sample.

These data are taken from a study of regulatory T cells in long-lasting Graves disease (dated by TCRdb to 2020 to 2023). The study in broad terms: Antithyroid drugs had been taken for less than 3 months by newly diagnosed Graves' disease patients. Peripheral blood TCR sequencing and RNA sequencing compared persistent Graves' disease patients with newly diagnosed Graves' disease patients. The study was registered as a clinical trial and conducted in China. A total of about 35 samples underwent TCR sequencing, from about 13 patients with persistent Graves' disease and some 20 patients with newly diagnosed Graves' disease.

Results the study describes overall, beyond this receptor: Persistent Graves' disease patients showed lower TCR Shannon entropy and fewer highly expanded clones than newly diagnosed patients, suggesting clonal expansion. TRBV28, TRBJ1-2 and TRBJ2-5 were preferentially used in persistent disease, while TRBV20-1 and TRBJ2-1 were favored in newly diagnosed disease. Because the primary lesion, thyroid tissue, could not be accessed, the study looked at peripheral blood alone. Patients with persistent disease shared more public clonotypes (approximately 2,500) than newly diagnosed patients did (approximately 990). Sequencing and analysis were restricted to the TCR beta chain. The authors noted that the small sample size was a limitation that may lower accuracy.

V was cut back by 5 bases and J by 5 bases, leaving a gap of 15 bases between them. CDR3 length: 14 amino acids, cysteine to phenylalanine. Of the read, only the CDR3 DNA is kept; its 42 bases are in frame from base 1. The sample's time point label, decoded: newly diagnosed GD, antithyroid drugs for less than 3 months. For both TCR sequencing and RNA sequencing, RNA was extracted from PBMCs using TRIzol. The diagnosis of Graves' disease followed American Thyroid Association guidelines. The patients came from an endocrinology department in Xi'an, China. Each patient gave around 9 milliliters of peripheral blood, collected in an EDTA anticoagulant tube. Ficoll Paque Plus density gradient separation was used to isolate PBMCs, and no further T cell sorting was done. An Agilent 2100 Bioanalyzer and agarose gel were used to check RNA quality, and a NanoDrop 2000 was used to measure RNA concentration.

The sample consisted of peripheral blood mononuclear cells (PBMCs), taken at new diagnosis, from a patient treated with antithyroid drugs. This receptor was obtained from a female donor with Graves disease. The sequence joins TRBV12-3 or TRBV12-4 to TRBJ2-5; tentative D gene TRBD1, with 6 bases matching. In nucleotide form, the sequence is TGTGCCAGCAGTCCCCGGACAAGGGGGGAGACCCAGTACTTC. The encoded protein is CASSPRTRGETQYF.